The clone carrying this T cell receptor beta chain was detected ten times or more. As yet, its antigen is unknown. These data are taken from a study of T cell repertoires in cytomegalovirus infection. The wider study: Selection of CMV epitopes for the study included recently identified HLA-C-restricted and well-studied HLA-B-restricted ones. Study-wide findings and caveats: Individuals carrying CMV plus the relevant HLA were identified by cumulative frequency of public TCR beta families. CMV-specific TCR beta clonotypes restricted by HLA-C dominated the ex vivo response.

MiXCR was run by TCRdb on the reads, yielding one entry per CDR3 protein. This sample carries tens of thousands of distinct CDR3 sequences, 20% to 30% of them seen once, and the ten largest clones take approximately 53%. Germline CDR1 reads MNHEY; CDR2 reads SVGEGT. Between the trimmed V and J ends, which lost 6 bases and 2 bases, there was a span of 12 bases. The CDR3 runs to 14 residues. This rearrangement joins TRBV6-2 or TRBV6-3 to TRBJ2-3; tentative D call: TRBD1 (5 bases). The clonotype originates from a human donor in good health (CMV status not recorded). Some clones in this sample may be carry-over from other donors' samples. The specimen was CD8+ T cells from cultured PBMCs, collected from culture after CMV antigen stimulation. CDR3: CASSVTANTDTQYF. CDR3 sequence (DNA): TGTGCCAGCAGCGTGACAGCTAACACAGATACGCAGTATTTT.